These 26 T cell receptor beta chains came from one sample sequenced in a study of blood T cells in healthy people across ages. Alongside a J-beta primer mix, a sample-barcoded 5' primer served in a second PCR lasting about 7 to 11 cycles. Using its own MiXCR run on the 5' RACE reads, TCRdb lists one record per CDR3 protein. The sample carries over 1,500,000 distinct CDR3 sequences, more than 35% recorded once. Sequencing was performed on blood. All receptors come from a human donor in good health.

V gene TRBV24-1 combines with J gene TRBJ2-1; D is possibly TRBD2 (5 bases). Germline V gene lookup returns CDR1 KGHDR and CDR2 SFDVKD. This CDR3 comprises 12 residues. Between the trimmed V and J ends, which lost 0 bases and 10 bases, there was a span of 6 bases. This CDR3 is CATSDLSGEQFF. Here the CDR3 DNA reads TGTGCCACCAGTGATTTGTCGGGAGAGCAGTTCTTC.

The J gene is TRBJ2-1, the V gene TRBV7-2, with D tentatively TRBD1 (5 bases). Germline V lookup: CDR1 SGHTA, CDR2 FQGNSA. The CDR3 length is 15 residues. Trimming left V 5 bases short and J 9 bases short, with 20 bases between. The CDR3 region has the DNA TGTGCCAGCAGCCTACGACAGTGGCCCTCCGCTGAGCAGTTCTTC. Translating it yields CASSLRQWPSAEQFF. The whole variable domain, filled in from reference TRBV7-2 and TRBJ2-1, reads GAGVSQSPSNKVTEKGKDVELRCDPISGHTALYWYRQSLGQGLEFLIYFQGNSAPDKSGLPSDRFSAERTGGSVSTLTIQRTQQEDSAVYLCASSLRQWPSAEQFFGPGTRLTVL.

The chain employs TRBV9 and TRBJ2-1; D is possibly TRBD2 (5 bases). This CDR3 has 15 residues. Trimming removed 0 bases at V and 4 bases at J, with 11 bases between. Looked up from germline, CDR1 is SGDLS and CDR2 is YYNGEE. CDR3 DNA sequence: TGTGCCAGCAGCGTAGATACTGGCGGGTACAATGAGCAGTTCTTC. It yields the protein CASSVDTGGYNEQFF.

This clonotype was counted between two and nine times. The chain joins TRBV29-1 to TRBJ2-7; D unresolved. CDR3 length equals 10 residues. Germline values: CDR1 SQVTM, CDR2 ANQGSEA. V was shortened by 4 bases and J by 7 bases, with 8 bases between the two germline ends. In DNA form, the CDR3 reads TGCAGCGTTGGGGCTCGGGAGCAGTACTTC. The encoded protein is CSVGAREQYF.

This clonotype was seen a few times. This rearrangement joins TRBV7-9 to TRBJ1-2; D perhaps matches TRBD1 (5 bases). The ends were cut back, 2 bases at V and 6 bases at J, with 13 bases in the middle. The CDR3 is made up of 14 amino acids. Germline V CDR1 and CDR2: SEHNR, FQNEAQ (reference sequence). The CDR3 DNA follows: TGTGCCAGCAGCTTATCACAGGTGGTAGATGGCTACACCTTC. Amino acids: CASSLSQVVDGYTF.

This clonotype was picked up a small number of times. The chain is built from TRBV7-9 and TRBJ2-4; D is tentatively TRBD1 or TRBD2 (6 bases each). V lost 9 bases to trimming and J lost 0 bases, with 12 bases between them. The CDR3 length is 14 residues. Germline V lookup: CDR1 SEHNR, CDR2 FQNEAQ (reference sequence). CDR3 residues: CARPQGLAKNIQYF. CDR3 coding DNA: TGTGCCAGGCCACAGGGACTAGCCAAAAACATTCAGTACTTC.

The genes are TRBV2 and TRBJ1-5; TRBD1 matches 8 bases. The J segment lost 3 bases and the V segment lost 5 bases, leaving 6 bases of the junction unmatched. This CDR3 contains 15 residues. The germline CDR1 and CDR2 sequences are SNHLY and FYNNEI. The DNA for the CDR3 is TGTGCCAGCAGTTACACGACAGGGGTCAATCAGCCCCAGCATTTT. Translation gives CASSYTTGVNQPQHF.

This clonotype was found a few times. V is TRBV20-1 and J is TRBJ1-4; weak D call: TRBD1 (5 bases). The CDR3 is 18 amino acids. From germline, CDR1 is DFQATT and CDR2 SNEGSKA (reference sequence). Trimming shortened V by 1 base and J by 0 bases, and 18 bases separated the two germline ends. CDR3 residues: CSARGLGQGMATNEKLFF. CDR3 in DNA: TGCAGTGCTAGAGGGTTAGGGCAGGGTATGGCAACTAATGAAAAACTGTTTTTT.

This clonotype was seen just once. The gene calls are TRBV24-1 and TRBJ1-2; D not resolved. The germline V gene has CDR1 KGHDR and CDR2 SFDVKD. V lost 6 bases to trimming and J lost 7 bases, with 11 bases between them. The CDR3 totals 12 residues. This CDR3 is CATSSLVSGYTF. Written as DNA, the CDR3 is TGTGCCACCAGTTCCCTGGTGAGTGGCTACACCTTC.

V gene TRBV5-1 combines with J gene TRBJ1-1; 9 positions match TRBD1. V gave up 4 bases and J gave up 0 bases; unmatched junction bases: 7. The CDR3 is 16 amino acids. Looked up from germline, CDR1 is SGHRS and CDR2 is YFSETQ. The CDR3 sequence is CASSSQGQGMNTEAFF. CDR3 coding DNA: TGCGCCAGCAGCAGCCAGGGACAGGGCATGAACACTGAAGCTTTCTTT. The variable domain in full, with the rest retrieved from reference TRBV5-1 and TRBJ1-1, is KAGVTQTPRYLIKTRGQQVTLSCSPISGHRSVSWYQQTPGQGLQFLFEYFSETQRNKGNFPGRFSGRQFSNSRSEMNVSTLELGDSALYLCASSSQGQGMNTEAFFGQGTRLTVV.

Concerning this clonotype itself: The junction departs from germline at one end; a sequencing error may be responsible. V is TRBV9 and J is TRBJ2-1, with a tentative D call TRBD2 (6 bases). The CDR3 loop spans 15 amino acids. From germline, CDR1 is SGDLS and CDR2 YYNGEE. CDR3 sequence: CAGSVGGRRDNEQFF. The CDR3 region has the DNA TGTGCCGGCAGCGTTGGGGGGAGACGCGACAATGAGCAGTTCTTC.

This clonotype was seen only a few times. V usage is TRBV20-1 and J usage is TRBJ1-2; 7 positions agree with TRBD1. Germline V gene sequence: CDR1 DFQATT, CDR2 SNEGSKA (reference sequence). The CDR3 spans 14 residues. With V trimmed by 2 bases and J by 6 bases, 9 bases remained unmatched. The CDR3 DNA reads as TGCAGTGCTAGATTCGAGGGGGCGGTGAATGGCTACACCTTC. This codes for CSARFEGAVNGYTF.

The chain employs TRBV6-6 and TRBJ1-2; no firm D call. The germline CDR1 and CDR2 sequences are MNHNY and SVGAGI (reference sequence). Trimming took 7 bases from V and 8 from J, leaving 17 bases between them. This CDR3 has 13 amino acids. The CDR3 DNA is TGTGCCAGCACTCCCAACGGGGTCGGGGGCTACACCTTC. Amino acids: CASTPNGVGGYTF.

This clonotype was seen only a few times. This chain connects TRBV6-2 or TRBV6-3 to TRBJ2-3; D not resolved. Germline-derived CDR1 and CDR2 are MNHEY and SVGEGT. The CDR3 runs to 13 residues. Trimming pared 2 bases from V and 6 bases from J, leaving 9 bases between. This CDR3 reads CASSYDELDTQYF. The DNA for the CDR3 is TGTGCCAGCAGTTACGACGAGCTGGATACGCAGTATTTT.

The V and J genes are TRBV11-2 and TRBJ2-3, with D tentatively TRBD1 or TRBD2 (6 bases each). Trimming stripped 8 bases from V and 8 bases from J, with 26 bases between. Germline lookup yields CDR1 SGHAT and CDR2 FQNNGV. There are 16 residues in the CDR3. The DNA of the CDR3 is TGTGCCAGCGCCCGCTTGGTGGGGGCGACCGGGGGTACGCAGTATTTT. Amino acids: CASARLVGATGGTQYF.

As to this clonotype: The germline gene is not matched at one end of the junction; a read error may be the cause. The chain is built from TRBV29-1 and TRBJ2-3, with a tentative D call TRBD1 (5 bases). This CDR3 is 11 amino acids long. Germline CDR1 reads SQVTM; CDR2 reads ANQGSEA. CDR3 protein: CSVRATDAQYF. The CDR3 DNA reads as TGCAGCGTTAGAGCGACAGATGCGCAGTATTTT.

This chain connects TRBV12-3 or TRBV12-4 to TRBJ1-2, with 8 bases matching TRBD1. V lost 5 bases, J lost 7 bases, and 18 bases stayed unmatched. The CDR3 runs 17 residues. The DNA for the CDR3 is TGTGCCAGCAGTCTCCACAGGGGGACAAATATGCAAGGTGGCTACACCTTC. This translates into CASSLHRGTNMQGGYTF.

The chain links TRBV7-9 to TRBJ2-3, with D maybe TRBD2 (5 bases). CDR1 is SEHNR, CDR2 FQNEAQ, per germline (reference sequence). The CDR3 is 17 amino acids. Trimming cost V 4 bases and J 3 bases, with 20 bases left between them. DNA for the CDR3: TGTGCCAGCAGCTCCCCGGTTAGCCGGGGAACAACAGATACGCAGTATTTT. Its protein is CASSSPVSRGTTDTQYF.

This chain links TRBV9 with TRBJ1-4; no reliable D call. This CDR3 is 15 amino acids long. CDR1 is SGDLS and CDR2 is YYNGEE in the germline V gene. V was clipped by 4 bases and J by 5 bases, with 15 bases between them. CDR3 sequence: CASSPSSGRNEKLFF. The DNA of the CDR3 is TGTGCCAGCAGCCCCTCCTCCGGGAGAAATGAAAAACTGTTTTTT.

About this clonotype itself: Compared with germline, one end of the junction differs, possibly owing to a read error. This CDR3 reads CAARDYGYTF. DNA of the CDR3: TGTGCCGCAAGAGACTATGGCTACACCTTC. V usage is TRBV29-1 and J usage is TRBJ1-2; D is undetermined. The CDR3 covers 10 residues. Germline CDR1 SQVTM, CDR2 ANQGSEA.

The chain joins TRBV12-3 or TRBV12-4 to TRBJ2-7; D is unclear. Trimming removed 3 bases from V and 1 base from J, with 7 bases in between. The CDR3 has 13 amino acids. CDR3 nucleotide sequence: TGTGCCAGCAGTTTGGACGCATCCTACGAGCAGTACTTC. Amino acid sequence: CASSLDASYEQYF.

This clonotype was seen repeatedly, ten times or more. Germline and junction disagree at one end, which may indicate a read error. This chain links TRBV11-2 with TRBJ2-7; unclear D gene. Germline CDR1 and CDR2: SGHAT and FQNNGV. CDR3 length equals 12 residues. The CDR3 region is CASSLTFYEQYF. Written as DNA, the CDR3 is TGCGCCAGCAGCTTGACCTTCTACGAGCAGTACTTC.

This clonotype was seen once. The chain employs TRBV6-5 and TRBJ1-3; no reliable D call. There are 15 residues in the CDR3. Trimming shortened V by 6 bases and J by 0 bases, and 12 bases separated the two germline ends. Germline V gives CDR1 MNHEY, CDR2 SVGAGI. The CDR3: CASSRPGDSGNTIYF. The CDR3 DNA is TGTGCCAGCAGCCGGCCCGGGGACTCTGGAAACACCATATATTTT.

This clonotype was counted between two and nine times. The V call is TRBV7-2, the J call TRBJ2-7, with TRBD1 matching over 9 bases. Germline V CDR1 and CDR2: SGHTA, FQGNSA. Trimming at V came to 5 bases and at J to 3 bases, leaving 8 bases not matched to a gene. The CDR3 runs 15 residues. CDR3 sequence (DNA): TGTGCCAGCAGCCTACAGGGGGCGCGAGGCTACGAGCAGTACTTC. Residues: CASSLQGARGYEQYF.

At least ten counts were recorded for this clonotype. The rearrangement uses TRBV7-2 and TRBJ1-5, with a weak D call TRBD1 (5 bases). CDR3 length equals 13 residues. The germline CDR1 and CDR2 sequences are SGHTA and FQGNSA. V lost 2 bases and J lost 5, with 7 bases in between. The CDR3 coding sequence is TGTGCCAGCAGCTTAAGGGGTGATCAGCCCCAGCATTTT. Translated, it gives CASSLRGDQPQHF. The full variable domain, with the rest looked up from reference TRBV7-2 and TRBJ1-5, is GAGVSQSPSNKVTEKGKDVELRCDPISGHTALYWYRQSLGQGLEFLIYFQGNSAPDKSGLPSDRFSAERTGGSVSTLTIQRTQQEDSAVYLCASSLRGDQPQHFGDGTRLSIL.

This clonotype was seen only a few times. V gene TRBV21-1 combines with J gene TRBJ2-7; TRBD2, as called in the table, went unchecked against the DNA. TRBV21-1 counts as a pseudogene. The CDR3 length is 15 residues. CDR3 in DNA: TGTGCCAGCAGCAATAGTGAACCTACCGCTTACGAGCAGTACTTC. This codes for CASSNSEPTAYEQYF.